The rows below give T cell receptor beta chains drawn from one sample of a study of blood T cell repertoires in COVID-19. Method: immunoSEQ multiplex PCR; TCRdb's copy keeps in-frame clones and lacks some. In the table there are approximately 170,000 clones, approximately 85% of which are singletons. Sample: peripheral blood. Source of these receptors: an elderly woman with COVID-19, enrolled during active disease. Each CDR3 is given with its conserved first and last residue. Each record gives: D gene, clone size, J gene, V gene, CDR3 DNA, CDR3 protein. The D gene is left open where the match is weak. Rows may omit the clone size; those that give it use once, few, many or a size class.

>TRBD2|NA|TRBJ2-3|TRBV19
TGTGCCAGTACCCCGGGACTAGCGGCCCCTACGCAGTATTTT
CASTPGLAAPTQYF
>TRBD1|NA|TRBJ2-5|TRBV7-9
TGTGCCAGCAGCCGTTCGACAGGGGGCCGGTTAGAGACCCAGTACTTC
CASSRSTGGRLETQYF
>NA|NA|TRBJ2-7|TRBV6-2/TRBV6-3
TGTGCCAGCAGTCAGAATTCGTGGGAGCAGTACTTC
CASSQNSWEQYF
>NA|NA|TRBJ2-7|TRBV28
TGTGCCAGCAGTTCCCAGGGTTTGCGGAACGAGCAGTACTTC
CASSSQGLRNEQYF
>NA|few|TRBJ1-2|TRBV13
TGTGCCAGCGTCGGGTCCTATGGCTACACCTTC
CASVGSYGYTF
>TRBD2|NA|TRBJ2-1|TRBV7-6
TGTGCCAGCAGCTTCCTAGCGGGTACCTACAATGAGCAGTTCTTC
CASSFLAGTYNEQFF
>NA|many|TRBJ1-1|TRBV7-9
TGTGCCAGCAGCTGGAACCGGGACACCCGCGCTGAAGCTTTCTTT
CASSWNRDTRAEAFF
>TRBD2|NA|TRBJ2-5|TRBV3-1/TRBV3-2
TGTGCCAGCAGCCAGCGGGGGGAGCGGGAGACCCAGTACTTC
CASSQRGERETQYF
>NA|NA|TRBJ1-2|TRBV9
TGTGCCAGCAGCGAGAGGGGGAGACAGCCGTCTAACTATGGCTACACCTTC
CASSERGRQPSNYGYTF
>NA|NA|TRBJ2-5|TRBV15
TGTGCCACCAGCAGGGGGGGGCAGAAGTACCAAGAGACCCAGTACTTC
CATSRGGQKYQETQYF
>TRBD2|NA|TRBJ2-3|TRBV9
TGTGCCAGCAATTATCGGGGGGGCAGCACAGATACGCAGTATTTT
CASNYRGGSTDTQYF
>NA|once|TRBJ2-1|TRBV7-2
TGTGCCAGCAGCCCGCTGACAGGGAGGTATGAGCAGTTCTTC
CASSPLTGRYEQFF
>TRBD1|few|TRBJ2-7|TRBV9
TGTGCCAGCAGCGCCCCCGGGACAGGGGACTACGAGCAGTACTTC
CASSAPGTGDYEQYF
>TRBD1|NA|TRBJ2-7|TRBV10-3
TGTGCCATCAGTGAGTCGACAGGGGGCAGTTGGGACGAGCAGTACTTC
CAISESTGGSWDEQYF
>TRBD1|NA|TRBJ2-2|TRBV5-1
TGCGCCAGCAGCTGGATCAGGGGGACCGGGGAGCTGTTTTTT
CASSWIRGTGELFF
>TRBD1|NA|TRBJ2-3|TRBV5-1
TGCGCCAGCAGCTCCCCGGACAGGGGGACAGATACGCAGTATTTT
CASSSPDRGTDTQYF
>TRBD2|NA|TRBJ2-1|TRBV10-3
TGTGCCATCAAGACTAGCGGGGGGGTCCACAATGAGCAGTTCTTC
CAIKTSGGVHNEQFF
>TRBD1|NA|TRBJ1-1|TRBV5-6
TGTGCCAGCAGCTTTCAGGGGGCCGACGGCACTGAAGCTTTCTTT
CASSFQGADGTEAFF
>NA|NA|TRBJ1-6|TRBV19
TGTGCCAGTAGTATACAACAGCAAAATTCACCCCTCCACTTT
CASSIQQQNSPLHF
>NA|NA|TRBJ2-7|TRBV11-2
TGTGCCAGCAGCTTACGCGCGCAGGTCGAGCAGTACTTC
CASSLRAQVEQYF
>TRBD2|NA|TRBJ2-5|TRBV7-3
TGTGCCAGCAGCTTAAGTCTAGCGGGAGTGGGAGAGACCCAGTACTTC
CASSLSLAGVGETQYF
>NA|NA|TRBJ2-3|TRBV5-1
TGCGCCAGCGGGACTCCGCACACAGATACGCAGTATTTT
CASGTPHTDTQYF
>TRBD1|NA|TRBJ2-7|TRBV10-3
TGTGCCATCAATTCCGGACAGGGAACGTCCGAGCAGTACTTC
CAINSGQGTSEQYF
>TRBD1|NA|TRBJ2-7|TRBV27
TGTGCCAGCAGGACAGGGGGCTACGAGCAGTACTTC
CASRTGGYEQYF
>TRBD1|NA|TRBJ1-3|TRBV4-3
TGCGCCAGCAGCCGAGAGACAGGGCCTGGAAACACCATATATTTT
CASSRETGPGNTIYF
>TRBD1|once|TRBJ1-1|TRBV5-1
TGCGCCAGCAGCTCTCAGGGGGCGAACACTGAAGCTTTCTTT
CASSSQGANTEAFF
>NA|few|TRBJ1-2|TRBV18
TGTGCCAGCTCACCATACCGGGAAGATGGCTACACCTTC
CASSPYREDGYTF
>NA|once|TRBJ2-4|TRBV6-5
TGTGCCAGCAGTCCCCGGGCCAAAAACATTCAGTACTTC
CASSPRAKNIQYF
>TRBD1|NA|TRBJ2-7|TRBV10-3
TGTGCCACCGGACAGGGCCACTACGAGCAGTACTTC
CATGQGHYEQYF
>NA|NA|TRBJ1-6|TRBV9
TGTGCCAGCAGCGTAGACTCAGGCCTAAATAATTCACCCCTCCACTTT
CASSVDSGLNNSPLHF
>NA|NA|TRBJ1-4|TRBV15
TGTGCCACCAGCAGAGAGGCTGGTACTAATGAAAAACTGTTTTTT
CATSREAGTNEKLFF
>NA|NA|TRBJ2-7|TRBV2
TGTGCCAGCAGCAAGCTCAGGGCCGACTACGAGCAGTACTTC
CASSKLRADYEQYF
>NA|NA|TRBJ2-7|TRBV28
TGTGCCAGCAGTTTGTCAGGGTTCAGCTCCTACGAGCAGTACTTC
CASSLSGFSSYEQYF
>NA|NA|TRBJ2-7|TRBV7-2
TGTGCCAGCAGCTTACAGGGCTACGAGCAGTACTTC
CASSLQGYEQYF
>TRBD1|NA|TRBJ1-1|TRBV29-1
TGCAGCGTTGAGGTACAGGGGGCAGGAAACACTGAAGCTTTCTTT
CSVEVQGAGNTEAFF
>NA|NA|TRBJ1-3|TRBV5-6
TGTGCCAGCAGTTCAGGGTCTGGAAACACCATATATTTT
CASSSGSGNTIYF
>TRBD2|NA|TRBJ2-1|TRBV7-9
TGTGCCAGCAGCTTAGCCGGGAGGGCCTTTAATGAGCAGTTCTTC
CASSLAGRAFNEQFF
>NA|NA|TRBJ1-5|TRBV6-6
TGTGCCAGCAGCACGAGGGAAGGTTACAATCAGCCCCAGCATTTT
CASSTREGYNQPQHF
>TRBD2|NA|TRBJ2-1|TRBV15
TGTGCCACCAGCGGCAGCCCTAACCTAGCGGGAGAATACAATGAGCAGTTCTTC
CATSGSPNLAGEYNEQFF
>NA|NA|TRBJ1-1|TRBV2
TGTGCCAGCAGGACCCTCTTGAGGAGAACTGAAGCTTTCTTT
CASRTLLRRTEAFF
>NA|NA|TRBJ1-1|TRBV20-1
TGCAGTGCTAGTGACAACATGAACACTGAAGCTTTCTTT
CSASDNMNTEAFF
>NA|NA|TRBJ2-3|TRBV27
TGTGCCAGCAGTTTAGATGGGCGCACAGATACGCAGTATTTT
CASSLDGRTDTQYF
>TRBD1|NA|TRBJ1-6|TRBV12-3/TRBV12-4
TGTGCCAGCAGACCGACAGGGCAGGCACCCCTCCACTTT
CASRPTGQAPLHF
>NA|NA|TRBJ1-5|TRBV15
TGTGCCACCAGCAGAGGAGGGGGAGGGAATCAGCCCCAGCATTTT
CATSRGGGGNQPQHF
>NA|NA|TRBJ2-1|TRBV21-1
TGTGCCAGCAGCCTGATCCGGGACTACTCCTACAATGAGCAGTTCTTC
CASSLIRDYSYNEQFF
>NA|NA|TRBJ1-1|TRBV5-6
TGTGCCAGCAGCACTACAAGGAACACTGAAGCTTTCTTT
CASSTTRNTEAFF
>NA|NA|TRBJ1-1|TRBV6-2/TRBV6-3
TGTGCCAGCAGTTCTTGGGGCCCTGAAGCTTTCTTT
CASSSWGPEAFF
>TRBD2|NA|TRBJ2-1|TRBV27
TGTGCCAGCAGTTTACAGGGGACTAGAGACTACAATGAGCAGTTCTTC
CASSLQGTRDYNEQFF
>NA|NA|TRBJ1-4|TRBV6-1
TGTGCCAGCAGTGAAAGGGCAGGGCCTAATGAAAAACTGTTTTTT
CASSERAGPNEKLFF
>TRBD1|NA|TRBJ2-6|TRBV6-2/TRBV6-3
TGTGCCAGCAGTCCGGACAGGACCTCTGGGGCCAACGTCCTGACTTTC
CASSPDRTSGANVLTF
>TRBD2|NA|TRBJ2-1|TRBV15
TGTGCCACCAGCCCAGGTCGGGAGGTCCCCTACAATGAGCAGTTCTTC
CATSPGREVPYNEQFF
>NA|NA|TRBJ2-7|TRBV10-3
TGTGCCATCAGTGAGTCTAACGGCTACGAGCAGTACTTC
CAISESNGYEQYF
>NA|NA|TRBJ1-5|TRBV21-1
TGTGCCAGCACCCTAAGGTGGAGGGGGCAGGGGCAGCCCCAGCATTTT
CASTLRWRGQGQPQHF
>NA|NA|TRBJ2-5|TRBV5-4
TGTGCCAGCAGCTTGAGGGGGACATGGGCTTGGGAAGAGACCCAGTACTTC
CASSLRGTWAWEETQYF
>TRBD1|NA|TRBJ1-5|TRBV30
TGTGCCTGGGAGAGACAGGGGGGTCAGCCCCAGCATTTT
CAWERQGGQPQHF